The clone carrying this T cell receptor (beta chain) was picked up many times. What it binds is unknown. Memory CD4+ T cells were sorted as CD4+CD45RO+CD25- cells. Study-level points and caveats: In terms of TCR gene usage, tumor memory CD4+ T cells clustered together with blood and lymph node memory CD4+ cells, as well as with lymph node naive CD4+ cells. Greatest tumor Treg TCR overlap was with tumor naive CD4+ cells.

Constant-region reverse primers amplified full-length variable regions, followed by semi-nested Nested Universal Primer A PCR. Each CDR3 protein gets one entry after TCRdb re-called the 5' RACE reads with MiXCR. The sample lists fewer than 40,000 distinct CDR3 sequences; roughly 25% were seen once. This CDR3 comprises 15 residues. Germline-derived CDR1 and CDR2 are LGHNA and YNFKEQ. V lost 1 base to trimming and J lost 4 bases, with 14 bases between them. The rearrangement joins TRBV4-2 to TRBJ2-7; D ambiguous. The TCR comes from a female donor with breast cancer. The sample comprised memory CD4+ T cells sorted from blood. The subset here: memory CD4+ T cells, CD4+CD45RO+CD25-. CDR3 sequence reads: CASSQAYPDRYEQYF. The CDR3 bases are TGTGCCAGCAGCCAAGCGTATCCGGATAGGTACGAGCAGTACTTC.